This note documents a single T cell receptor (beta chain) sequence. This clonotype was seen more than once but under ten times. Its antigen specificity is not known. Nothing much larger sits one base from this clone, and base qualities are not available. TCR beta repertoires were profiled from peripheral blood of 13 young patients with multiple sclerosis to demonstrate the VDJtools post-analysis software. The patients with multiple sclerosis were children and adolescents between roughly 6 and 17 years of age. These data originate in a study of post-analysis software for immune sequencing data (dated by TCRdb to between 2015 and 2017). Notes on the research overall: The recorded disease courses included relapsing-remitting, secondary progressive and progressive-relapsing multiple sclerosis, and some patients had no subtype annotation. The patient repertoires were compared against 10 to 12 previously published healthy control repertoires obtained from donors aged roughly 6 to 28 years. A subset of samples was prepared in parallel using single-end sample barcoding, then pooled and co-amplified after Illumina adapter ligation.

Cut back by 0 bases and 8 bases, the V and J ends lie 22 bases apart. CDR1 and CDR2, per the germline V gene (reference sequence), are DFQATT and SNEGSKA. From its cysteine to its phenylalanine, the CDR3 spans 16 amino acids. Of all the DNA, just the CDR3 is kept, 48 bases in frame from base 1. The library was generated by PCR. The sequencer listed for this sample is Illumina HiSeq 2500. To reduce PCR and sequencing biases, unique molecular identifiers were incorporated into the TCR beta cDNA libraries. Approximately 500,000 cDNA molecules were obtained per 1 to 10 million input T cells, so each molecule approximated one T cell. The same protocol used for the earlier healthy control dataset was applied to prepare and sequence the patient libraries. Within a given batch, samples were prepared together, multiplexed and sequenced on the same HiSeq lane. Concerning the study's data processing: Raw barcoded reads were processed with MIGEC, and single-read molecular identifier groups were discarded before consensus assembly and CDR3 extraction. VDJtools was used for post-analysis of the clonotype tables, with diversity normalized by down-sampling every dataset to the smallest sample size. Repertoire overlap clustering matched CDR3 amino acid but not nucleotide sequences to correct batch-related cross-sample contamination. TCRdb cleaned the public reads at Q25 with fastp, built clones with MiXCR and kept in-frame beta chains. Rows matching on CDR3 protein sequence are summarized as one entry with the most common DNA and genes. The V and J calls were determined by TCRdb, not by the authors. The sample profile shows about 760,000 distinct CDR3 sequences; about 27% of them were found once. The ten largest make up roughly 0.57% of the sample.

On the study overall, not on this receptor specifically: The multiple sclerosis patient group was slightly younger than the control group. Multiple sclerosis patients had significantly lower normalized Chao1 diversity than controls, a result that suggests substantial peripheral T-cell clonal expansion. When samples were clustered directly using the F measure, samples prepared in the same batch co-clustered strongly, which prompted a batch-effect correction. Significantly higher frequencies in patients than in controls were found for a few TRBV segments, including TRBV5-6, TRBV5-1 and TRBV20-1.

Sequencing was done on a sample of blood. This clonotype originated in a girl under 18 with multiple sclerosis. This receptor chain uses TRBV20-1 and TRBJ1-2, and possibly TRBD1, on 6 matching bases. The sequenced DNA is TGCAGTGCTAGAGATGGACCGACAGGCGGGACTAGCGGCTACACCTTC. This sequence encodes CSARDGPTGGTSGYTF.